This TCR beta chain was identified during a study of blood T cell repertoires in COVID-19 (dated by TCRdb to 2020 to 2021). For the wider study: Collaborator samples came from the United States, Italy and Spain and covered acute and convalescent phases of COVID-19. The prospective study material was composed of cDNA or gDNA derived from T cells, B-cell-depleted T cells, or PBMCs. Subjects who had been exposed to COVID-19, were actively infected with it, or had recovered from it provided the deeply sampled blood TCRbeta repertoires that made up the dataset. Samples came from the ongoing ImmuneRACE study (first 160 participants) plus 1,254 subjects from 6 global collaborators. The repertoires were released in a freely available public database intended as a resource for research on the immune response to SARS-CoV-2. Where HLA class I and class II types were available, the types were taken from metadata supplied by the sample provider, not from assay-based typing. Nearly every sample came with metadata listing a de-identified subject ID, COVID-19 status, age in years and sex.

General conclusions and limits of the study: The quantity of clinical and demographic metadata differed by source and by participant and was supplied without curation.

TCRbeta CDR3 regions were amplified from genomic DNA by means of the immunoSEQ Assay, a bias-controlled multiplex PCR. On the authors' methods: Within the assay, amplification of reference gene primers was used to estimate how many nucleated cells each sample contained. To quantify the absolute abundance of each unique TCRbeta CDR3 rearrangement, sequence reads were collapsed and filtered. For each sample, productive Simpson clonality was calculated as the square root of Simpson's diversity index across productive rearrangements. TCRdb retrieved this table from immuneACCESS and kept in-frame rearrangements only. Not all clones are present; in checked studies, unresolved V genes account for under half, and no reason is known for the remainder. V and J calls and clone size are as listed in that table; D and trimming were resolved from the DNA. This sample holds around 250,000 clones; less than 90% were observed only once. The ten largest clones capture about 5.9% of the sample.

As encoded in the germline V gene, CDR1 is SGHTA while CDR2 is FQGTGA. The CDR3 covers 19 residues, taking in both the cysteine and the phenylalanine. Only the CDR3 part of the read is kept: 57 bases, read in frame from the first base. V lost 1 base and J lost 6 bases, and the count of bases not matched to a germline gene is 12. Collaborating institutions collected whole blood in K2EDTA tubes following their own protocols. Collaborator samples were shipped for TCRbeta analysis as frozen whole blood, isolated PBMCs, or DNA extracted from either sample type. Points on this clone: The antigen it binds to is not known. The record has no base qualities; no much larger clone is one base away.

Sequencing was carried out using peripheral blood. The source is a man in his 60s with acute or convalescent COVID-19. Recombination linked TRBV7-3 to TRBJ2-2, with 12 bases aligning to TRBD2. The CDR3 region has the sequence CASSLSGGLAGPAAGELFF. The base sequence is TGTGCCAGCAGCTTAAGTGGTGGACTAGCGGGACCGGCGGCCGGGGAGCTGTTTTTT.